Listed below are T cell receptor beta chains from one sample, sequenced in a study of T cell responses to AZD1222 COVID-19 vaccine. Measured with immunoSEQ multiplex PCR; TCRdb has only the in-frame clones, and not every one. This sample has tens of thousands of clones, with roughly 88% found just once. Sequencing was performed on peripheral blood, taken 28 days after the second AZD1222 dose. The source of these receptors is an adult who received the AZD1222 COVID-19 vaccine. CDR3s include the opening cysteine and the closing phenylalanine or tryptophan. The D gene is left open where the match is weak. Size is omitted from some rows. Given values are once, few, many or a class for expanded clones.

v_call	d_call	j_call	clone_size	cdr3_nt	cdr3_aa
TRBV7-9	TRBD2	TRBJ2-1	.	TGTGCCAGCAGCCCCCAAAGGACTAGCAAGCTTAACGATGAGCAGTTCTTC	CASSPQRTSKLNDEQFF
TRBV6-2/TRBV6-3	.	TRBJ2-2	.	TGTGCCAGCAGTTATAAGGGTGGGGAGCTGTTTTTT	CASSYKGGELFF
TRBV7-9	.	TRBJ1-2	.	TGTGCCAGCAGCTTAGCGAGCTATGGCTACACCTTC	CASSLASYGYTF
TRBV10-2	.	TRBJ1-1	once	TGCGCCAGCAGTGGTTTTGGGGGAGTTGCTTTCTTT	CASSGFGGVAFF
TRBV2	.	TRBJ1-1	few	TGTGCCAGCAATGACGGTGAAGCTTTCTTT	CASNDGEAFF
TRBV29-1	.	TRBJ2-2	.	TGCAGCGTTGAAGGATCCACGGGGGAGCTGTTTTTT	CSVEGSTGELFF
TRBV10-1	.	TRBJ2-1	.	TGCGCCAGCTCCGAAGCCCTGAATGAGCAGTTCTTC	CASSEALNEQFF
TRBV11-2	.	TRBJ2-4	.	TGTGCCAGCAGCTCACAGGGCGGGGTAGCCAAAAACATTCAGTACTTC	CASSSQGGVAKNIQYF
TRBV24-1	.	TRBJ2-3	.	TGTGCCACCAGCGGGGGGCAGACGGCAGGAGATACGCAGTATTTT	CATSGGQTAGDTQYF
TRBV14	TRBD2	TRBJ2-7	once	TGTGCCAGCAGCCAAGACCCGATAGCGGGGAGAAACGAGCAGTACTTC	CASSQDPIAGRNEQYF
TRBV7-2	.	TRBJ1-4	.	TGTGCCAGCAGCTTAATACCATCGGACAGTCGGGAAAAACTGTTTTTT	CASSLIPSDSREKLFF
TRBV30	.	TRBJ1-2	.	TGTGCCTGGGGACCCGGGACAACCGCCGGCTACACCTTC	CAWGPGTTAGYTF
TRBV5-8	.	TRBJ1-1	.	TGTGCCAGCAAAACCCTTGGGGAAACTGAAGCTTTCTTT	CASKTLGETEAFF
TRBV7-2	TRBD2	TRBJ2-5	.	TGTGCCAGCAGCTTAGCAGTAGCGGGGGGGCTCCAAGAGACCCAGTACTTC	CASSLAVAGGLQETQYF
TRBV12-5	.	TRBJ1-5	.	TGTGCTAGTGGCCGGGACGGAGGGGATCAGCCCCAGCATTTT	CASGRDGGDQPQHF
TRBV4-3	TRBD1	TRBJ1-1	.	TGCGCCAGCAGCCAAGATGAAGGACAGGGGTTTTGGGGTACTGAAGCTTTCTTT	CASSQDEGQGFWGTEAFF
TRBV9	.	TRBJ1-1	.	TGTGCCAGCAGCGTAGGGGTCGAGACAGAACACGCTTTCTTT	CASSVGVETEHAFF
TRBV9	.	TRBJ2-7	.	TGTGCCAGCAGCGTAAACAGCGAGTCGGTCGGGCAGTACTTC	CASSVNSESVGQYF
TRBV5-1	.	TRBJ2-3	.	TGCGCCAGCAGCTTGGCACCAGTCCCCACAGATACGCAGTATTTT	CASSLAPVPTDTQYF
TRBV6-5	TRBD1	TRBJ1-5	.	TGTGCCAGCAGTTCGGTGGGAGGGGGGACAGGGCAGCCCCAGCATTTT	CASSSVGGGTGQPQHF
TRBV27	.	TRBJ1-1	once	TGTGCCAGCAGTTTGTCCGGGACTGCTCCTCCTGAAGCTTTCTTT	CASSLSGTAPPEAFF
TRBV7-2	TRBD2	TRBJ2-5	.	TGTGCCAGCAGCTTAGCCCCTAGCGGGGGCCTACAAGAGACCCAGTACTTC	CASSLAPSGGLQETQYF
TRBV5-1	TRBD1	TRBJ1-6	.	TGCGCCAGCAGCTTGGAGGGACAGGGGTATCCACCCCTCCACTTT	CASSLEGQGYPPLHF
TRBV18	.	TRBJ1-1	few	TGTGCCAGCTCACCACCGTGGCGCGACACTGAAGCTTTCTTT	CASSPPWRDTEAFF
TRBV27	TRBD1	TRBJ1-2	.	TGTGCCAGCAGGCAGGGACAGCCATTCTATGGCTACACCTTC	CASRQGQPFYGYTF
TRBV6-5	.	TRBJ1-5	.	TGTGCCAGCAGTTACTCGATCACGGGGGCTCAGCCCCAGCATTTT	CASSYSITGAQPQHF